This TCR beta chain was identified in a study of intratumoral heterogeneity in liver cancer. In germline, CDR1 is GTSNPN, CDR2 SVGIG (reference sequence). CDR3 length equals 16 residues. The V and J ends lost 0 bases and 4 bases respectively, with 13 bases between them. The table came from immunoSEQ multiplex PCR; TCRdb's copy has only in-frame clones and leaves some out. The repertoire has 2,500 to 3,000 clones, 71% of them found once; the top ten carry 45%. The hepatocellular carcinoma nodule was sampled at distinct, geographically separated regions. The receptor comes from a woman aged 70 to 79 with hepatocellular carcinoma. The chain is built from TRBV30 and TRBJ2-6; TRBD2 might be the D (7 bases). Sample: tumor tissue, taken before any cancer treatment. CDR3 nucleotides: TGTGCCTGGAGTGTAATGGGGGGGCAAGGGGCCAACGTCCTGACTTTC. Protein product: CAWSVMGGQGANVLTF.